Sequencing of this T cell receptor beta chain was carried out in a study of beta chain features in type 1 diabetes. There are a few counts of this clone. As yet, its antigen is unknown. All of the isolated RNA was reverse transcribed, so expressed TCRB transcripts were sequenced. Sequencing used immunoSEQ multiplex PCR; TCRdb keeps in-frame clones, though not all of them. This repertoire shows 350,000 to 400,000 clones, roughly 12% found once; its top ten account for 0.0085% to 0.012%. Regarding the study as a whole: Across patients, naive, central memory and Treg TCRB repertoires exhibited apparently greater similarity than was observed across healthy donors. Among all four CD4+ subsets, Type 1 diabetes patients had TCRB CDR3s that were moderately but significantly shorter.

After removal of 4 bases from V and 0 bases from J, the junction contained 1 base not matched to a gene. CDR1 is SGHTA, CDR2 FQGNSA, per germline. CDR3 length: 15 residues. The genes are TRBV7-2 and TRBJ2-2; TRBD1 matches at 8 bases. The sequence was obtained from a woman aged 18-35 years with type 1 diabetes. The sample comprised naive CD4+ T cells from blood. The CDR3 region has the DNA TGTGCCAGCAGCTGGGACAGGACGAACACCGGGGAGCTGTTTTTT. Amino acid sequence: CASSWDRTNTGELFF. The whole variable domain, remainder taken from reference TRBV7-2 and TRBJ2-2, is GAGVSQSPSNKVTEKGKDVELRCDPISGHTALYWYRQSLGQGLEFLIYFQGNSAPDKSGLPSDRFSAERTGGSVSTLTIQRTQQEDSAVYLCASSWDRTNTGELFFGEGSRLTVL.